This T cell receptor (beta chain) was obtained from a study of cytomegalovirus exposure and HLA in healthy donors (dated by TCRdb to 2016 to 2017). For context, the study as a whole: According to an earlier analysis of 550 to 700 of the donors, 150 million to 200 million T cells yielded roughly 110 million unique TCR beta sequences and approximately 300 Gb of sequence data. Every discovery cohort repertoire had been produced on one sequencing platform. Using immunosequencing, the study profiled T cell repertoires from around 680 subjects and related those repertoires to cytomegalovirus serostatus. Several DR-DQ haplotypes were handled as single units for association and clustering because linkage in the cohort was strong. The number of typed donors differed by locus: about 620-640 for A, B, C, DRB1 and DQB1; approximately 520 for DQA1; roughly 600 for DPA1; and 400 to 480 for DPB1. The study aimed to test whether cataloging public T cell receptors could reveal signatures of past pathogen exposure. To study patterns of TCR occurrence, a later analysis re-analyzed previously published TCR beta repertoires from around 670 donors and added high-resolution HLA genotyping. Along with the roughly 670-subject first cohort, a separate validation cohort of 120 different subjects was used. HLA typing covered class I and class II loci at four-digit resolution. Donor age, sex, ethnicity and CMV serostatus were compiled alongside the repertoire data. An earlier analysis of 587 of the donors used high-throughput TCR beta sequencing to judge whether each TCR beta V gene segment behaved as functional or pseudogenic. The genetic ancestry cluster associated with self-reported Caucasian donors included 81% of the roughly 380 genotyped donors. Rather than drawing on any new phenotypic data, the later analysis identified candidate immune exposures from TCR beta sequences and the way those sequences occurred across donors. A later genetic analysis took genome-wide SNP genotypes for about 55% of the 666 donors and used that subset as a discovery cohort. Among over 350 genotyped donors of the cohort, an average of about 240,000 unique TCR beta nucleotide sequences were sequenced per donor, roughly 20% of them non-productive. The study combined high-throughput TCR immunosequencing, statistical association of individual TCRs with disease status, and machine learning to predict cytomegalovirus infection status. An early release that covered approximately 600 HLA-typed donors contained around 300 gigabases of sequencing data and roughly 84 million unique TCR sequences. Overall results and qualifications from the work: The study gave a list of around 170 TCR beta chains associated with cytomegalovirus. When HLA alleles, especially DR and DQ, strongly co-occurred, TCR associations were difficult to assign to individual alleles. In vitro tests confirmed that a few of the cytomegalovirus-associated TCR beta chains recognize cytomegalovirus antigens. The sequencing pipeline was judged likely to have produced a cluster of highly shared sequence variants as a technical artifact. For the cohort, immune exposure information was limited to CMV serostatus. Because some donors lacked HLA typing at each locus, the association tests relied only on the typed subset. Compared with the roughly 710-donor mean, donors in an Asian-associated ancestry cluster had fewer N-insertions in productive TCRs, according to a later genetic analysis. In a later analysis, HLA-associated TCR beta chains were found to be more clonally expanded and to have lower generation probabilities than equally common non-associated chains. A later genetic analysis associated a missense DCLRE1C variant with V-gene and J-gene trimming of TCR beta chains, and an independent cohort replicated the association. A later analysis found that TCR association rates varied across HLA loci, with DRB1 alleles showing the most associated TCRs and HLA-C alleles the fewest. Because counts were too low, about 15 rarely observed V segments, including chromosome 9 orphons, were left out of the earlier analysis of about 500 of the donors. A further reported finding was that TCR beta sequences accurately predicted the HLA-A and HLA-B alleles for most subjects in the first cohort. The presence/absence analyses assumed that sequencing depth was roughly uniform across donors, and that assumption may not be true. The cohort was sequenced for TCR beta chains only, and without alpha or paired-chain data the features that could be detected were limited. A later analysis found that most CMV-associated TCR beta chains appeared HLA-restricted, with HLA associations seemingly driven largely by CMV exposure. An earlier analysis of around 600 of the donors showed that most TCR beta V segments appeared in productive rearrangements either about 87% or about 30% of the time, which broadly matched IMGT annotations. Correlated functional status among segregating V segments might be attributable to linkage disequilibrium, but an unknown experimental factor could not be ruled out. In a later analysis, several top co-occurrence clusters were reported to appear linked to parvovirus B19, influenza, CMV and Epstein-Barr virus. The classifier was reported to diagnose cytomegalovirus status with high specificity and sensitivity in both the original and validation cohorts. Most TCR sequences were observed very rarely across donors, whereas some public TCRs were present in many individuals. Some IMGT-functional V segments, including TRBV6-2 and TRBV6-3, could not be distinguished by the 87-base-pair reads and were therefore excluded. A later analysis associated some 17,000 TCR beta sequences with specific HLA alleles at a false discovery rate of 0.05. It was suggested by the authors that the approach could potentially be generalized to other disease states and immunological phenotypes.

The library came from the immunoSEQ multiplex PCR assay. For the multiplex PCR, a mixture combining 60 forward primers for TCR Vbeta segments and 13 reverse primers for TCR Jbeta segments was used. The CDR3 region of rearranged TCR beta genes was amplified from genomic DNA by a multiplex PCR assay. The Illumina HiSeq System was used to sequence the amplified TCR beta libraries as 87-base-pair reads. As for the original processing: A later analysis tallied some 79 million unique TCR beta chains across the 666 repertoires, and approximately 11 million of those chains were shared by two or more donors. Raw reads were error-corrected and collapsed into unique sequences with a nearest-neighbor algorithm that merged closely related sequences to remove PCR and sequencing errors. Alignment of CDR3 sequences to IMGT reference sequences was used to assign V, D and J gene segments. For a sequence to be retained, a match of at least six nucleotides was required to both a V gene segment and a J gene segment. Rearrangements were classified as productive when the CDR3 lacked stop codons and remained in frame with V and J, and all other rearrangements were classified as non-productive. CDR3 was defined by IMGT convention, running from the second conserved V-encoded cysteine to the conserved J-encoded phenylalanine. The earlier analysis of 587 of the donors excluded any sequence lacking an unambiguous match to a single V gene segment. In an earlier analysis of a few hundred of the donors, V segments were called functional above 56.7% productive rearrangements and were called segregating when the between-donor standard deviation exceeded 5%. To diagnose cytomegalovirus status from the catalog of TCR beta chain sequences, a statistical classification framework was built. V and J gene assignment, in a later analysis, came from comparing TCR nucleotide sequences with IMGT/GENE-DB human TR gene sequences. Using the TCRdist pipeline, a later analysis assigned CDR3 sequences along with most-parsimonious VDJ recombination scenarios. In a later analysis, each TCR beta chain was defined by its CDR3 amino acid sequence together with its V-gene family, and reads without a unique V-gene family were excluded. As a way to deal with suspected cross-contamination and a sequencing artifact, a later analysis dropped roughly 600 nucleotide sequences that were highly shared and had low generation probability. A later analysis calculated a clonal expansion index for each public chain from normalized within-repertoire ranks of inferred template counts. In a later analysis, generation probabilities were computed using a VDJ recombination model fitted to out-of-frame rearrangements, and the results were checked against IGoR. In a later analysis, TCR-TCR, TCR-HLA and TCR-CMV co-occurrence was scored with hypergeometric tests, and a repertoire-size bias correction was applied to TCR pairs. False discovery rates were estimated in a later analysis by permuting HLA or CMV assignments 20 times. A later analysis grouped co-occurring TCRs with DBSCAN, adding TCRdist sequence similarity when clustering within HLA-allele-positive subsets. For co-occurrence clustering, repertoires with fewer than 30,000 or more than 120,000 public chains were excluded, along with roughly 5 repertoires with anomalous nucleotide sharing. TCRdb provides this immuneACCESS table in a form limited to in-frame rearrangements. Some clones are lacking; in checked studies, under half of them reflect an unresolved V gene, and why the rest are absent is not known. V, J and clone size are taken as reported in that table, and D and trimming were inferred from the DNA itself. The sample has about 150,000 clones on record, approximately 61% of them singletons. The top ten hold more than 1.5% of the sample.

The cohort was made up of 666 healthy bone marrow donors. At the time of sampling, every cohort member was nominally healthy, though immune exposures that went unrecorded were likely present. Of the roughly 700 cohort members, around 300 had a positive CMV serostatus and 352 had a negative one, while no CMV serostatus was recorded for the donor. Each donor provided a peripheral blood sample, and peripheral blood mononuclear cells were used for TCR beta sequencing. The Qiagen DNeasy Blood Extraction Kit was used to extract genomic DNA from the blood cell samples. V loses 2 bases, J loses 4 bases, and the germline ends lie 8 bases apart. Including cysteine and phenylalanine, the CDR3 has 13 amino acids. Left in the record is the CDR3 DNA by itself, 39 bases read in frame from the first base. CDR1 ENHRY and CDR2 SYGVKD were looked up in the germline V gene. On this clone: The specificity of this receptor is unknown. Per-nucleotide qualities are absent, and no much larger clonotype sits a single base away.

The sequence was collected from a human donor in good health. Sequenced input: PBMCs. The sequence links TRBV10-3 to TRBJ2-5, with the D gene not clear enough to name. The CDR3 is CAISERQVETQYF. At the DNA level, the sequence is TGTGCCATCAGTGAGCGGCAGGTAGAGACCCAGTACTTC.